This T cell receptor (beta chain) was identified during a study of T cell repertoires in cytomegalovirus infection. Looking at the study overall: Public TCR beta signatures provided an indication of both CMV infection and a matching HLA type. Study-level points and caveats: Cumulative frequency of public TCR beta families picked out carriers of CMV plus the relevant HLA. HLA-C-restricted CMV-specific TCR beta clonotypes were dominant in the ex vivo response.

The length of the CDR3 is 14 residues. The germline CDR1 and CDR2 sequences are MDHEN and SYDVKM. The V and J ends lost 8 bases and 4 bases respectively, with 14 bases between them. TCRdb used MiXCR to reprocess the reads, holding one entry per CDR3 protein. The data hold 160,000 or so distinct CDR3 sequences, with about 20% observed a single time. As to this clonotype: Its antigen is as yet unknown.

This chain uses TRBV28 with TRBJ2-2; D is unresolved. The clonotype comes from a human donor in good health (CMV status not recorded). Some clones in this sample may be carry-over from other donors' samples. The sample taken for sequencing was PBMCs. The CDR3 DNA is TGTGCCAGCGGCAGAGTAGGAGCCACCGGGGAGCTGTTTTTT. Amino acids: CASGRVGATGELFF.